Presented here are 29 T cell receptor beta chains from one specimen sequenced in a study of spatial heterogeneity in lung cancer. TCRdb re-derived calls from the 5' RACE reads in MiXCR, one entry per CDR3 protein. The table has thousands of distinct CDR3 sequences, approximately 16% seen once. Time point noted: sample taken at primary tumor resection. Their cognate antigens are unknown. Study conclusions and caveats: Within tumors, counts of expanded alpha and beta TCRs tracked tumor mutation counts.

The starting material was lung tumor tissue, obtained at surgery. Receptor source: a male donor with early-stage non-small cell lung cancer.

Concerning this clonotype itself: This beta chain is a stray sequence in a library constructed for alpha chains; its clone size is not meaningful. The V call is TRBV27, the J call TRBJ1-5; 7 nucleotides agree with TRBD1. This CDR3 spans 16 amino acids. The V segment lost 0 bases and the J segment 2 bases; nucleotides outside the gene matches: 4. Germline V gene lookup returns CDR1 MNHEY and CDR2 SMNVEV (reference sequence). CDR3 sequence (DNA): TGTGCCAGCAGTTTATCGTCCAGGGGGGGCAATCAGCCCCAGCATTTT. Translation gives CASSLSSRGGNQPQHF.

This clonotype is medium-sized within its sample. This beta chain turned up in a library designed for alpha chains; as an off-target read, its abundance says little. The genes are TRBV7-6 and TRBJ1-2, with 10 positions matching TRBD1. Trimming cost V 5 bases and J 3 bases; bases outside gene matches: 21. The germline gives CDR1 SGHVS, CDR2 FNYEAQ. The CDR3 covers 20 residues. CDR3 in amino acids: CASSHHRSGRDRGPYYGYTF. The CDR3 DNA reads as TGTGCCAGCAGCCATCATCGATCGGGACGGGACAGGGGACCGTACTATGGCTACACCTTC.

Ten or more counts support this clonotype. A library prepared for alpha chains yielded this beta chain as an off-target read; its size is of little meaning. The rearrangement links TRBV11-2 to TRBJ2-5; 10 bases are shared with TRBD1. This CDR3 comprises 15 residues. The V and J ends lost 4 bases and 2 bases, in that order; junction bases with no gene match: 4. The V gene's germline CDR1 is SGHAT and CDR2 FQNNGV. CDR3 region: CASSSWDRGQETQYF. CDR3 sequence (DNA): TGTGCCAGCAGCTCATGGGACAGGGGACAAGAGACCCAGTACTTC.

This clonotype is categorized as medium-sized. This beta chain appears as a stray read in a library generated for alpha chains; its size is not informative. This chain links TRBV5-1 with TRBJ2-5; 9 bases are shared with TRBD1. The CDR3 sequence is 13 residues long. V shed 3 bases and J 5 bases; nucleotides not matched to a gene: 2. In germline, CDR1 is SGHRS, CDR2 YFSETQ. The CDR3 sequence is CASSSGQGETQYF. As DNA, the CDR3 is TGCGCCAGCAGCTCTGGACAGGGGGAGACCCAGTACTTC. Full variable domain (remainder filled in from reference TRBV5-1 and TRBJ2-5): KAGVTQTPRYLIKTRGQQVTLSCSPISGHRSVSWYQQTPGQGLQFLFEYFSETQRNKGNFPGRFSGRQFSNSRSEMNVSTLELGDSALYLCASSSGQGETQYFGPGTRLLVL.

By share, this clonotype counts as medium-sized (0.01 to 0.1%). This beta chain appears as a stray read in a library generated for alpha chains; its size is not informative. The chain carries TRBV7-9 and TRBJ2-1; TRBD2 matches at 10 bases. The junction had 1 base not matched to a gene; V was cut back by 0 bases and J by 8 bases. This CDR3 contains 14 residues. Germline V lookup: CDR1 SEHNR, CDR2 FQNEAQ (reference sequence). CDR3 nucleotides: TGTGCCAGCAGCTTAGCAGCGGGAGGGTATGAGCAGTTCTTC. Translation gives CASSLAAGGYEQFF.

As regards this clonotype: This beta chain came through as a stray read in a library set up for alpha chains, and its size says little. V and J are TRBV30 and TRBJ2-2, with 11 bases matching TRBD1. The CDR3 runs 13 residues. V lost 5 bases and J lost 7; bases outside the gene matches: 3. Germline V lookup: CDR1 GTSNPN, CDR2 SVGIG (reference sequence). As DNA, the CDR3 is TGTGCCTGGGGACAGGGGGCGGTCGGGGAGCTGTTTTTT. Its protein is CAWGQGAVGELFF.

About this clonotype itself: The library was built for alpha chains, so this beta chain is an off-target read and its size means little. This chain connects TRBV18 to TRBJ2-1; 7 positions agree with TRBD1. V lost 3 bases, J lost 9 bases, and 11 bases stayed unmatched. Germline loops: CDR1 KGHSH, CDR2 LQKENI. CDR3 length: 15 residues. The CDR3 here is CASSPGQAGNGEQFF. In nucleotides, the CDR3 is TGTGCCAGCTCACCCGGACAGGCAGGGAACGGTGAGCAGTTCTTC.

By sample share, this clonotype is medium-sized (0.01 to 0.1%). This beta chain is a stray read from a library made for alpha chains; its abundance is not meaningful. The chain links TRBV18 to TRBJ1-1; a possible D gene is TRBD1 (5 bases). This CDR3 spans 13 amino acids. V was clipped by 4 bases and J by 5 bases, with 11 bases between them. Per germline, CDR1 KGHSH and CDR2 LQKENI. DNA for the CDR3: TGTGCCAGCTCACAAGGGGAGGGAACTGAAGCTTTCTTT. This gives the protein CASSQGEGTEAFF.

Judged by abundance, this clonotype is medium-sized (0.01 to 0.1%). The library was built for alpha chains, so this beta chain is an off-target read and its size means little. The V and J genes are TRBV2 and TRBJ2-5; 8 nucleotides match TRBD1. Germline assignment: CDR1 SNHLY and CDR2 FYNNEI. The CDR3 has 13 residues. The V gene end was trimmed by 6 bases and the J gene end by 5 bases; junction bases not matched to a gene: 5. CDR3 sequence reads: CASRDRGRETQYF. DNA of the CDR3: TGTGCCAGCAGAGACAGGGGTCGGGAGACCCAGTACTTC.

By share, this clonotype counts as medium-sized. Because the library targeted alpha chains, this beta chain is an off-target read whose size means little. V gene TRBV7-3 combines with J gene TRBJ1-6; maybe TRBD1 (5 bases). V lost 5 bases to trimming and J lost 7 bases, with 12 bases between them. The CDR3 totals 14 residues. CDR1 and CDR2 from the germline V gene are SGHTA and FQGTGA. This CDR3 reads CASSIGTGNSPLHF. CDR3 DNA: TGTGCCAGCAGCATCGGGACGGGGAATTCACCCCTCCACTTT.

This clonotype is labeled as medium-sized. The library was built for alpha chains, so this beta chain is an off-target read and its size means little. The CDR3, as DNA: TGTGCCAGCAGTTACGGACAGTTGCAGTTCTTC. This gives the protein CASSYGQLQFF. V gene TRBV12-3 or TRBV12-4 combines with J gene TRBJ2-1; perhaps TRBD1 as D (6 bases). Trimming left V 4 bases short and J 12 bases short, with 10 bases between. The CDR3 loop spans 11 amino acids.

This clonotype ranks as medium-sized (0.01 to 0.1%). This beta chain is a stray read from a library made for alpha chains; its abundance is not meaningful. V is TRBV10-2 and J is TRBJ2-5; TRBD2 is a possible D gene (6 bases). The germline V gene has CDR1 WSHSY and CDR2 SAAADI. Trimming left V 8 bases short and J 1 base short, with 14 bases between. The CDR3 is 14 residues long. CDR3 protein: CASHDSGGQETQYF. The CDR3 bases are TGCGCCAGCCATGACTCCGGGGGCCAAGAGACCCAGTACTTC.

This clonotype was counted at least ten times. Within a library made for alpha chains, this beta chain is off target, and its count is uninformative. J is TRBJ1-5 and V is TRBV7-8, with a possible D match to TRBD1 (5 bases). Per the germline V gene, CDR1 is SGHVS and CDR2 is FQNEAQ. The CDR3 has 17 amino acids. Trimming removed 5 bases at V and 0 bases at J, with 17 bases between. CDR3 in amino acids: CASSNHKGVNSNQPQHF. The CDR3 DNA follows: TGTGCCAGCAGCAATCATAAAGGGGTTAATAGCAATCAGCCCCAGCATTTT.

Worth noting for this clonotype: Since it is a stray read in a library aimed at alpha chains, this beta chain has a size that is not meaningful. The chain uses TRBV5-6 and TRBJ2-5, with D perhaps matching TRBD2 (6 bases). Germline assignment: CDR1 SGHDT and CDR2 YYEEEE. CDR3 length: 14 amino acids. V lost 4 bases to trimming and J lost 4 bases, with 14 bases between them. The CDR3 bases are TGTGCCAGCAGCGGCGGAAGGAGGGGAGAGACCCAGTACTTC. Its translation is CASSGGRRGETQYF.

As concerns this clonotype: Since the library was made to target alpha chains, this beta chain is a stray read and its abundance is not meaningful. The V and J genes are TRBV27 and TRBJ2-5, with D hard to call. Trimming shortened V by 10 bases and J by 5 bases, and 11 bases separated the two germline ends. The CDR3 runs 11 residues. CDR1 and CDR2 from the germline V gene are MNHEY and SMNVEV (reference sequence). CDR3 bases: TGTGCCACCTTCTCCGGGGAGACCCAGTACTTC. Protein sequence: CATFSGETQYF.

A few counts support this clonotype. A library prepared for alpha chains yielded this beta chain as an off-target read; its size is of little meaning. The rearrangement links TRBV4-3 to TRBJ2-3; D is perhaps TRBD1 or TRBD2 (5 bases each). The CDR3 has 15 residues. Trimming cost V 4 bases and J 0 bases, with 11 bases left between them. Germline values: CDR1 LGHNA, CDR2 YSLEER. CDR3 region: CASSPRGSSTDTQYF. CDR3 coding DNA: TGCGCCAGCAGCCCCCGGGGCAGTAGCACAGATACGCAGTATTTT.

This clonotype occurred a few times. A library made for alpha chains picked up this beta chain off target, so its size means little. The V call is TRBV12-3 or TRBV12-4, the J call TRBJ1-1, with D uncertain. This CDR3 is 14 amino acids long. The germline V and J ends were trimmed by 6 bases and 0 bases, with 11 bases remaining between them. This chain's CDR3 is CASSRREMNTEAFF. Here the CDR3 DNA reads TGTGCCAGCAGCAGAAGAGAAATGAACACTGAAGCTTTCTTT.

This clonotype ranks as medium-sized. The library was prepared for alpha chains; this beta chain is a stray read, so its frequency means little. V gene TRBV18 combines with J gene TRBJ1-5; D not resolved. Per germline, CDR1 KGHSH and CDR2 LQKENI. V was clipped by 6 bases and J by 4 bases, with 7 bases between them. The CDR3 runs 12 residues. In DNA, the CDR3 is TGTGCCAGCTCCGGGGAAAATCAGCCCCAGCATTTT. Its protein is CASSGENQPQHF.

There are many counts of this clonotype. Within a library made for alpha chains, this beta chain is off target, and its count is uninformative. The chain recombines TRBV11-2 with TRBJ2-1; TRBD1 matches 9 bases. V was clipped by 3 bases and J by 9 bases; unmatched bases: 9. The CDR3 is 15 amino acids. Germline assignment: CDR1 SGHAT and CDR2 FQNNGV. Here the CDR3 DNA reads TGTGCCAGCAGCTTTTGGGGACAGGGAAAGAGTGAGCAGTTCTTC. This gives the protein CASSFWGQGKSEQFF.

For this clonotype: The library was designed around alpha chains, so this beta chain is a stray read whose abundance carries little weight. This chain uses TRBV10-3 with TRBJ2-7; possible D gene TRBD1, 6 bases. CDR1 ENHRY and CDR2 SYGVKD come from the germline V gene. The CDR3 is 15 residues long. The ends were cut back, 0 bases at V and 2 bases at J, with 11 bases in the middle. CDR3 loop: CAISESGDTAYEQYF. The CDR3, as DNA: TGTGCCATCAGTGAGTCTGGGGACACCGCCTACGAGCAGTACTTC.

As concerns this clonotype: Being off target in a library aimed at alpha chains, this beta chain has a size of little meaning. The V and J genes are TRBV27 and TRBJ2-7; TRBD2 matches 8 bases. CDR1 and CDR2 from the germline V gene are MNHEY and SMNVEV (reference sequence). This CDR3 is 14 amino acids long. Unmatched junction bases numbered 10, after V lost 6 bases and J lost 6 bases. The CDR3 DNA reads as TGTGCCAGCAGCCGCGGACTAGCAGGAGGCGAGCAGTACTTC. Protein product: CASSRGLAGGEQYF.

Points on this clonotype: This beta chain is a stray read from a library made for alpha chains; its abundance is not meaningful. The CDR3 sequence: CASSETGGYEKLFF. The CDR3 DNA is TGTGCCAGCAGTGAGACAGGGGGCTATGAAAAACTGTTTTTT. The rearrangement uses TRBV28 and TRBJ1-4; TRBD1 matches 10 bases. V lost 5 bases to trimming and J lost 6 bases; unmatched junction nucleotides: 3. Germline-derived CDR1 and CDR2 are MDHEN and SYDVKM. The CDR3 sequence is 14 residues long.

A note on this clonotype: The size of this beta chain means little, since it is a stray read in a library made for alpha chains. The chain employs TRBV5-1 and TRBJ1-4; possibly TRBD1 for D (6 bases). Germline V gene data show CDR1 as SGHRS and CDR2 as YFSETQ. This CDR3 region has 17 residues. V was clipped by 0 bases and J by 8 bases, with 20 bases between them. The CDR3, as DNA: TGCGCCAGCAGCTTGGGGACACTTAGCCCAGGGGAAGAAAAACTGTTTTTT. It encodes CASSLGTLSPGEEKLFF.

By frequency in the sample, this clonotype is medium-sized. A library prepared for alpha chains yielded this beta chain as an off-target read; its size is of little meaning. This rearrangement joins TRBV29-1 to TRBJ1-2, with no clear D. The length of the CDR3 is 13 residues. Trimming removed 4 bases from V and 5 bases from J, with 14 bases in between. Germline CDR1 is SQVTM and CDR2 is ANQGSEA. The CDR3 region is CSVVGGAAYGYTF. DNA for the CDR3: TGCAGCGTTGTAGGTGGTGCAGCTTATGGCTACACCTTC.

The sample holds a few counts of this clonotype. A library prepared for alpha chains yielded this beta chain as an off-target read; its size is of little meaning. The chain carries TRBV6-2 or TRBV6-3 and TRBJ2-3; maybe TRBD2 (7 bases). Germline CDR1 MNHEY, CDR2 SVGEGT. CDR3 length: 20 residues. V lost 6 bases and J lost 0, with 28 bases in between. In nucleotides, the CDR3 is TGTGCCAGCAGCGCCCGGGGGGCGGGGGACCCAGGTTACAGCACAGATACGCAGTATTTT. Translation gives CASSARGAGDPGYSTDTQYF.

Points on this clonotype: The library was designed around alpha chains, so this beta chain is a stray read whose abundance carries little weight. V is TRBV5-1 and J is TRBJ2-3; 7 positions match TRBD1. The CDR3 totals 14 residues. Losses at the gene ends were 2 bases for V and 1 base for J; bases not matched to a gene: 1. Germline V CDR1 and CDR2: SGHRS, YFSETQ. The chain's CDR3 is CASSFGQGTDTQYF. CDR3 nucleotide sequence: TGCGCCAGCAGCTTCGGACAGGGCACAGATACGCAGTATTTT. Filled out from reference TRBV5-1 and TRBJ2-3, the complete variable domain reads KAGVTQTPRYLIKTRGQQVTLSCSPISGHRSVSWYQQTPGQGLQFLFEYFSETQRNKGNFPGRFSGRQFSNSRSEMNVSTLELGDSALYLCASSFGQGTDTQYFGPGTRLTVL.

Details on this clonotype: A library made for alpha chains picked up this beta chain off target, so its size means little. The CDR3 sequence is CASSIGVTGGNEPQHF. CDR3 coding DNA: TGTGCCAGTAGTATAGGGGTAACAGGGGGTAACGAGCCCCAGCATTTT. The chain carries TRBV19 and TRBJ1-5; TRBD1 aligns across 8 bases. The V segment lost 1 base and the J segment 8 bases; nucleotides outside the gene matches: 10. The germline gives CDR1 LNHDA, CDR2 SQIVND (reference sequence). The CDR3 runs 16 residues.

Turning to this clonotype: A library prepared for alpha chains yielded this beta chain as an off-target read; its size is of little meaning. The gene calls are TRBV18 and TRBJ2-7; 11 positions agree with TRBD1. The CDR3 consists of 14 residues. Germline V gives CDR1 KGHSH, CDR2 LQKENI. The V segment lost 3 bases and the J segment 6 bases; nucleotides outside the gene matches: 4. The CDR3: CASSPGQGDFEQYF. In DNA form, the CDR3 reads TGTGCCAGCTCACCGGGACAGGGGGACTTCGAGCAGTACTTC.

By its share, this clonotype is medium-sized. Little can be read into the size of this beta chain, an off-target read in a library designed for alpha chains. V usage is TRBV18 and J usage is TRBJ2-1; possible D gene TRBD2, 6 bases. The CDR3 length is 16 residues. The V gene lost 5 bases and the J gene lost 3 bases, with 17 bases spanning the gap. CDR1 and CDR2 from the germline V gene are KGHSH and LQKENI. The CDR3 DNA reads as TGTGCCAGCTCATTTCGCCGGGACTCCGTCTACAATGAGCAGTTCTTC. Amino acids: CASSFRRDSVYNEQFF.